Given below is one T cell receptor beta chain in context. What it binds is not known. Assay used: immunoSEQ multiplex PCR; TCRdb lists only in-frame clones, some missing. The sample includes 350,000 or so clones, more than 80% of them seen just once. The sample comes from a study of cytomegalovirus exposure and HLA in healthy donors. The trim removed 4 bases at V and 5 bases at J, leaving 9 bases unmatched. The CDR3 is 15 amino acids. From germline, CDR1 is SGDLS and CDR2 YYNGEE. Broader study findings: Altogether, 150 or so TCR beta chains were recorded as cytomegalovirus-associated.

Sequenced: PBMCs. The TCR originated in a woman between 18 and 29 years old in good health and CMV-seronegative. V and J are TRBV9 and TRBJ2-1; 7 bases agree with TRBD1. CDR3: CASSPWTGPNNEQFF. The DNA of the CDR3 is TGTGCCAGCAGCCCCTGGACAGGTCCTAACAATGAGCAGTTCTTC.